The rows below give T cell receptor beta chains drawn from one sample of a study of OX40 agonist ivuxolimab in advanced cancers. Method: immunoSEQ multiplex PCR; TCRdb's copy keeps in-frame clones and lacks some. Of around 110,000 clones in the sample, less than 95% were seen once. Material: CD4+ or CD8+ T cells sorted from blood, obtained in a trial of the OX40 agonist ivuxolimab. The receptor source for this set is an adult with an advanced solid tumor such as melanoma, head and neck, liver or kidney cancer. CDR3s leave out the opening cysteine and the closing phenylalanine or tryptophan.

TRBV6-5	TRBJ1-6	ASSYSQGIPPLH
TRBV9	TRBJ1-5	ASSPGQSNQPQH
TRBV7-2	TRBJ2-7	ASSLPPGTPMN
TRBV5-1	TRBJ1-5	ASSATDHGPQH
TRBV6-1	TRBJ2-1	ASSGQTSGTSYNEQF
TRBV19	TRBJ1-4	ASTRQFATNEKLF
TRBV7-8	TRBJ1-6	ASSLEPGMRSPLH
TRBV7-2	TRBJ2-5	ASSLRLAGGETQY
TRBV10-3	TRBJ2-3	AISEASGTGSTDTQY
TRBV7-9	TRBJ2-1	ASAGNNEQF
TRBV9	TRBJ2-3	ASSVLAGDPPDTQY
TRBV25-1	TRBJ1-3	ASSPHAGGAGNTIY
TRBV28	TRBJ1-2	ASSRNYGYT
TRBV18	TRBJ1-1	ASSLGQGTEAF
TRBV28	TRBJ1-2	ASSLGQGYGYT
TRBV30	TRBJ2-5	AWGSRGAETQY
TRBV5-5	TRBJ2-1	ATNRGSEQF
TRBV15	TRBJ2-7	ATSRGTVQSSYEQY
TRBV6-1	TRBJ1-3	ATLTGVSTGNTIY
TRBV9	TRBJ1-6	ASSVEDRGFSPLH
TRBV28	TRBJ1-2	ASRQNWGDRGYT
TRBV7-2	TRBJ2-2	ASSSNIFTTNTGELF
TRBV7-9	TRBJ1-1	ASSLEGNTEAF
TRBV18	TRBJ1-5	ASSHEGRGYNQPQH
TRBV5-1	TRBJ1-4	ASSLAENPGKLF
TRBV30	TRBJ2-3	AWSDGGTDTQY
TRBV11-3	TRBJ1-2	ASSLDFFGTGYGYT
TRBV18	TRBJ1-2	ASSHAGTGANYGYT
TRBV7-2	TRBJ2-3	ASRAPGPDTQY
TRBV30	TRBJ2-5	AWSSLETQY
TRBV19	TRBJ2-6	ASSIGRARSGANVLT
TRBV9	TRBJ1-2	ASSPGPNTNYGYT
TRBV7-9	TRBJ2-7	ASSSGTGLHEQY
TRBV7-9	TRBJ2-7	ASSIGQGSDEQY
TRBV5-4	TRBJ2-2	ASSPETKEELF
TRBV30	TRBJ1-6	AWSRQENSPLH
TRBV7-2	TRBJ1-5	ASSPSQYLYSNQPQH
TRBV15	TRBJ2-5	ATSPRTSEKAQY
TRBV30	TRBJ2-2	AWSVPGFTGELF
TRBV6-5	TRBJ1-3	ASSYADGNTIY
TRBV6-1	TRBJ2-3	ASSEDQGAGTDTQY
TRBV29-1	TRBJ2-3	SVAPPSGGGLGTDTQY
TRBV11-2	TRBJ2-1	ASSSREYNEQF
TRBV19	TRBJ2-1	ASSLGTGGYDEQF
TRBV29-1	TRBJ2-1	SVRLALNEQF
TRBV9	TRBJ1-6	ASSGQDSYNSPLH
TRBV11-3	TRBJ2-3	ASSLDKGPNTQY
TRBV18	TRBJ1-1	ASSAGTLNTEAF
TRBV4-1	TRBJ1-1	ASSRGQGAPNTEAF
TRBV9	TRBJ2-3	ASSVGAGGNTDTQY
TRBV5-5	TRBJ1-2	ASSLIRDRSHVGNYGYT
TRBV7-8	TRBJ1-4	ASSLGGVRSEKLF
TRBV5-1	TRBJ2-7	ASSPDNSYEQY
TRBV5-6	TRBJ1-1	ASSVIGGGQTEAF
TRBV7-9	TRBJ1-5	ASSKGGSAAGQPQH
TRBV6-6	TRBJ1-5	ASTRTAGNSNQPQH
TRBV28	TRBJ2-3	ASSREEGDTQY